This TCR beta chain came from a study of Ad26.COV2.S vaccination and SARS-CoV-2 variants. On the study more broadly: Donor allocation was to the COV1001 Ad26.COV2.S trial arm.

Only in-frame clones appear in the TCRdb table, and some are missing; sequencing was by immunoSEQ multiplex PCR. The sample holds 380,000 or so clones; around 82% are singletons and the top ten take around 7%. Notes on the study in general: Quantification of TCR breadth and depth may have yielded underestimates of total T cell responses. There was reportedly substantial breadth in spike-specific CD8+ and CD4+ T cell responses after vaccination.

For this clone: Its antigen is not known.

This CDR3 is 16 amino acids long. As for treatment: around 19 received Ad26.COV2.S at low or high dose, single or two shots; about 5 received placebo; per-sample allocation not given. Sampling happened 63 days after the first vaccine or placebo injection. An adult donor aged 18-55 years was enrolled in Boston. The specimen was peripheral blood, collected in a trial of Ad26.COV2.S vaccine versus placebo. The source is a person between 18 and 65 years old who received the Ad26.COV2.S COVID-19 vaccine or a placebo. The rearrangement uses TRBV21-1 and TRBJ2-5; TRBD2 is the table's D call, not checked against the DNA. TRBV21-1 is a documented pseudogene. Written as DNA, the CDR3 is TGTGCCAGCAGCTTTCAAGGTAAAGCGGTATCCGAGACCCAGTACTTC. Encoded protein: CASSFQGKAVSETQYF.